One sample yielded the 32 T cell receptor beta chains listed below, sequenced in a study of CXCR3-negative and CXCR3-positive naive CD8 T cells (dated by TCRdb to 2018 to 2020). Sequencing took place on a NextSeq 550. The Human TCR Profiling Kit (MiLaboratory) was used to prepare UMI-labeled 5' RACE TRB cDNA libraries. The reads went through TCRdb reprocessing, and each CDR3 protein sequence gets one entry with no DNA. This specimen's table enumerates approximately 59,000 distinct CDR3 sequences. Clones ranked in the top ten supply 0.71% of the sample. Points the paper makes about the study in general: TRB CDR3s from CXCR3-positive naive cells showed higher hydrophobicity (lower Kidera factor 4), lower energy, and higher strength and volume indices than CXCR3-negative naive cells.

Their antigen targets remain unknown. What was sequenced was naive CXCR3+ CD8+ T cells from blood. Sample cell subset or site, as interpreted from the label and publication: CD45RO-CCR7+CD27+CD95- naive CD8+ T cells expressing CXCR3 (TNR3+). These receptors came from a human donor in good health. Some clones in this sample may be carry-over from other donors' samples.

V gene TRBV7-9 combines with J gene TRBJ2-7; TCRdb's D gene call, TRBD2, goes unchecked for lack of DNA. This CDR3 has 16 residues. CDR1 is SEHNR, CDR2 FQNEAQ, per germline (reference sequence). CDR3 loop: CASSPPSSGATYEQYF.

The chain joins TRBV7-6 to TRBJ2-2; absent DNA, TCRdb's TRBD1 call cannot be checked. Germline-derived CDR1 and CDR2 are SGHVS and FNYEAQ. The CDR3 is 19 amino acids. The CDR3 here is CASSHPRTGAGTFTGELFF.

The chain joins TRBV14 to TRBJ2-1; TCRdb's D gene call, TRBD2, goes unchecked for lack of DNA. The CDR3 runs to 19 residues. From germline, CDR1 is SGHDN and CDR2 FVKESK. The CDR3 sequence: CASSQELAGYTLLYNEQFF.

The rearrangement joins TRBV28 to TRBJ1-5. CDR1 and CDR2 (germline): MDHEN, SYDVKM. The CDR3 has 15 amino acids. The CDR3: CASSFGDGSNQPQHF. The complete variable domain, with remaining parts taken from reference TRBV28 and TRBJ1-5, reads DVKVTQSSRYLVKRTGEKVFLECVQDMDHENMFWYRQDPGLGLRLIYFSYDVKMKEKGDIPEGYSVSREKKERFSLILESASTNQTSMYLCASSFGDGSNQPQHFGDGTRLSIL.

The chain combines TRBV6-5 with TRBJ1-2; TCRdb's assignment of TRBD1 cannot be checked, as there is no DNA. The germline V gene has CDR1 MNHEY and CDR2 SVGAGI. CDR3 length: 17 residues. This CDR3 is CASSYLLGTGPQVGYTF.

CDR3 loop: CASSLGFGGSQETQYF. This chain links TRBV7-9 with TRBJ2-5; TCRdb's D call, TRBD1, is unchecked because there is no DNA. The germline gives CDR1 SEHNR, CDR2 FQNEAQ (reference sequence). The CDR3 contains 16 residues.

This rearrangement joins TRBV6-5 to TRBJ1-5. CDR1 is MNHEY, CDR2 SVGAGI, per germline. The CDR3 covers 13 residues. This chain's CDR3 is CASSGVGNQPQHF.

The chain is built from TRBV12-3 or TRBV12-4 and TRBJ1-2. This CDR3 comprises 17 residues. The CDR3: CASSLGVVGSDRYGYTF.

The rearrangement uses TRBV4-2 and TRBJ2-1. The CDR3 is made up of 16 amino acids. Germline lookup yields CDR1 LGHNA and CDR2 YNFKEQ. The CDR3 region is CASSQEDATGYNEQFF.

The chain couples TRBV12-3 or TRBV12-4 to TRBJ2-7; absent DNA, TCRdb's TRBD2 call cannot be checked. The CDR3 totals 14 residues. The chain's CDR3 is CASSLRDSYYEQYF.

The V gene is TRBV15, the J gene TRBJ2-7; TCRdb returns TRBD1, unconfirmable since there is no DNA. The germline gives CDR1 LNHNV, CDR2 YYDKDF (reference sequence). This CDR3 comprises 13 residues. The CDR3 loop is CATSRGQGREQYF. Supplemented by reference TRBV15 and TRBJ2-7, the full variable domain reads DAMVIQNPRYQVTQFGKPVTLSCSQTLNHNVMYWYQQKSSQAPKLLFHYYDKDFNNEADTPDNFQSRRPNTSFCFLDIRSPGLGDTAMYLCATSRGQGREQYFGPGTRLTVT.

V is TRBV28 and J is TRBJ2-6; checking the TCRdb D call of TRBD1 is not possible without DNA. Germline assignment: CDR1 MDHEN and CDR2 SYDVKM. This CDR3 region has 16 residues. CDR3 loop: CASSPDRGPGANVLTF. Using reference TRBV28 and TRBJ2-6 for the parts outside the CDR3, the full variable domain is DVKVTQSSRYLVKRTGEKVFLECVQDMDHENMFWYRQDPGLGLRLIYFSYDVKMKEKGDIPEGYSVSREKKERFSLILESASTNQTSMYLCASSPDRGPGANVLTFGAGSRLTVL.

The V call is TRBV7-8, the J call TRBJ2-5; checking the TCRdb D call of TRBD2 is not possible without DNA. The CDR3 is 15 amino acids. The V gene's germline CDR1 is SGHVS and CDR2 FQNEAQ. The CDR3 loop is CASSLQGGHRETQYF.

The V and J genes are TRBV12-3 or TRBV12-4 and TRBJ1-4; the D call from TCRdb, TRBD1, cannot be confirmed without DNA. The CDR3 length is 14 residues. The CDR3 here is CASSQGASNEKLFF.

The gene calls are TRBV4-3 and TRBJ1-5; the TCRdb call, TRBD1, lacks DNA for checking. This CDR3 is built from 15 residues. Germline loops: CDR1 LGHNA, CDR2 YSLEER. CDR3 amino acids: CASSQEWDRGQPQHF.

The chain employs TRBV18 and TRBJ2-1; TCRdb indicates TRBD2, and absent DNA this call remains unverified. The germline V gene encodes CDR1 KGHSH and CDR2 LQKENI. The CDR3 sequence is 17 residues long. CDR3 amino acids: CASSPLSGVSSYNEQFF.

The CDR3 is CASGPGQGGYNEQFF. V usage is TRBV12-5 and J usage is TRBJ2-1; the D call from TCRdb, TRBD1, cannot be confirmed without DNA. Germline-derived CDR1 and CDR2 are LGHNT and FRNRAP. This CDR3 region has 15 residues.

The V and J genes are TRBV5-6 and TRBJ2-3; as DNA is missing, the TRBD2 call by TCRdb cannot be tested. CDR3 size: 17 residues. Germline V gene data show CDR1 as SGHDT and CDR2 as YYEEEE. CDR3 region: CASSLFKLLAGGDTQYF. Full variable domain (outside the CDR3, taken from reference TRBV5-6 and TRBJ2-3): DAGVTQSPTHLIKTRGQQVTLRCSPKSGHDTVSWYQQALGQGPQFIFQYYEEEERQRGNFPDRFSGHQFPNYSSELNVNALLLGDSALYLCASSLFKLLAGGDTQYFGPGTRLTVL.

The chain carries TRBV7-2 and TRBJ1-1. Germline CDR1 SGHTA, CDR2 FQGNSA. The CDR3 is 12 amino acids. CDR3 sequence: CASSLVRTEAFF.

The chain links TRBV21-1 to TRBJ1-1; TCRdb returns TRBD1, unconfirmable since there is no DNA. TRBV21-1 is a pseudogene. The length of the CDR3 is 18 residues. This CDR3 is CASSTHGATGGPNTEAFF.

V usage is TRBV6-4 and J usage is TRBJ2-1; TCRdb's D call of TRBD1 is untestable without DNA. CDR3 length: 15 amino acids. Germline CDR1 is MRHNA and CDR2 is SNTAGT. The CDR3 sequence: CASSEMAGDYNEQFF.

The chain uses TRBV6-5 and TRBJ2-3; lacking DNA, the TRBD2 call made by TCRdb goes unchecked. The CDR3 is 17 amino acids. Germline lookup yields CDR1 MNHEY and CDR2 SVGAGI. The CDR3 sequence is CASSYSMGGGASDTQYF.

The gene calls are TRBV7-7 and TRBJ2-5; with no DNA, the TCRdb D assignment of TRBD1 cannot be verified. In germline, CDR1 is SSHAT, CDR2 FNYEAQ (reference sequence). The CDR3 totals 15 residues. CDR3 sequence: CASSLEDREEETQYF.

The gene calls are TRBV6-5 and TRBJ2-5; the D call of TRBD2 rests on TCRdb alone, since no DNA is present to check it. This CDR3 is built from 15 residues. CDR1 and CDR2 from the germline V gene are MNHEY and SVGAGI. CDR3 in amino acids: CASTPSGQTGETQYF.

The rearrangement uses TRBV12-3 or TRBV12-4 and TRBJ1-2; the D call from TCRdb, TRBD1, cannot be confirmed without DNA. The CDR3 spans 21 residues. This CDR3 is CASSPIRTGSHPGRGHYGYTF.

The V gene is TRBV7-9, the J gene TRBJ2-3; absent DNA, TCRdb's TRBD2 call cannot be checked. This CDR3 has 14 residues. The germline V gene has CDR1 SEHNR and CDR2 FQNEAQ (reference sequence). CDR3 loop: CASTSSDITDTQYF.

The genes are TRBV12-3 or TRBV12-4 and TRBJ1-2; as DNA is missing, the TRBD1 call by TCRdb cannot be tested. CDR3 length equals 16 residues. CDR3: CASSSPRDTNFYGYTF.

The chain has TRBV29-1 and TRBJ2-7. From germline, CDR1 is SQVTM and CDR2 ANQGSEA. This CDR3 is built from 13 residues. The CDR3 spells CSVQPASSYEQYF.

The V and J genes are TRBV12-3 or TRBV12-4 and TRBJ2-7; no DNA is available, so the TRBD1 call from TCRdb remains unchecked. The CDR3 has 14 amino acids. The chain's CDR3 is CASSAQGRAYEQYF.

The chain joins TRBV5-5 to TRBJ2-1; absent DNA, TCRdb's TRBD1 call cannot be checked. Germline V gene sequence: CDR1 SGHKS, CDR2 YYEKEE (reference sequence). CDR3 length: 16 amino acids. CDR3 protein: CASSLEGTGGLDEQFF.

V is TRBV24-1 and J is TRBJ1-2; TCRdb proposes TRBD1, but this gene call is untestable without DNA. CDR1 KGHDR and CDR2 SFDVKD come from the germline V gene. This CDR3 contains 15 residues. CDR3 sequence reads: CATSDFRDRDYGYTF.

This chain uses TRBV6-4 with TRBJ1-6. This CDR3 comprises 14 residues. Germline V lookup: CDR1 MRHNA, CDR2 SNTAGT. The CDR3 protein is CASSDSPNNSPLHF.